Below, 14 T cell receptor beta chains from the same sample are listed, as sequenced in a study of shared clonotypes between healthy human individuals. TCRdb keeps only in-frame clones here, not all; method: immunoSEQ multiplex PCR. Altogether about 610,000 clones are present, more than 95% being singletons, with the ten largest covering roughly 0.055%. The specimen was naive CD4+ T cells sorted from blood. Subset: CD45RA+ positively selected. The source of these receptors is a woman under 40 in good health.

The genes are TRBV10-3 and TRBJ1-4, with no clear D. Trimming shortened V by 3 bases and J by 5 bases, and 7 bases separated the two germline ends. Germline V gene data show CDR1 as ENHRY and CDR2 as SYGVKD. This CDR3 region has 13 residues. The chain's CDR3 is CAISEEENEKLFF. CDR3 DNA: TGTGCCATCAGTGAAGAAGAGAATGAAAAACTGTTTTTT.

The V and J genes are TRBV7-2 and TRBJ2-4; the D is unclear. The CDR3 is made up of 16 amino acids. Trimming cost V 0 bases and J 0 bases, with 9 bases left between them. Germline CDR1 and CDR2: SGHTA and FQGNSA. The CDR3 DNA sequence: TGTGCCAGCAGCTTAGCGGGTACTCTAGCCAAAAACATTCAGTACTTC. Translated: CASSLAGTLAKNIQYF.

The chain links TRBV15 to TRBJ1-4; 7 bases are a match to TRBD1. The CDR3 spans 17 residues. Trimming cost V 1 base and J 7 bases; bases outside gene matches: 12. Germline V gives CDR1 LNHNV, CDR2 YYDKDF (reference sequence). Here the CDR3 DNA reads TGTGCCACCAGCAGAGGAAGGGTGGCAGGGGGAGGTGAAAAACTGTTTTTT. It is translated as CATSRGRVAGGGEKLFF.

The V gene is TRBV5-1, the J gene TRBJ2-5, with a weak D call TRBD1 (5 bases). The germline V gene has CDR1 SGHRS and CDR2 YFSETQ. This CDR3 comprises 14 residues. Deletions cut 2 bases from V and 3 bases from J, with 11 bases between. For the CDR3, the DNA is TGCGCCAGCAGCTTAGCAGCAGGGAAAGAGACCCAGTACTTC. Amino acids: CASSLAAGKETQYF.

The chain recombines TRBV18 with TRBJ2-5, with D perhaps TRBD2 (5 bases). The germline V gene encodes CDR1 KGHSH and CDR2 LQKENI. Trimming took 2 bases from V and 4 from J, leaving 8 bases between them. The CDR3 sequence is 13 residues long. The CDR3 spells CASSPGERETQYF. The CDR3 DNA is TGTGCCAGCTCACCAGGGGAGCGAGAGACCCAGTACTTC.

V and J are TRBV6-4 and TRBJ2-3; 10 nucleotides align to TRBD2. From germline, CDR1 is MRHNA and CDR2 SNTAGT. V was clipped by 2 bases and J by 6 bases; unmatched bases: 5. The CDR3 length is 15 residues. The CDR3, as DNA: TGTGCCAGCAGTGACAGAGCTAGCGGGAGTGATACGCAGTATTTT. Translated: CASSDRASGSDTQYF.

This chain uses TRBV21-1 with TRBJ1-3. TRBV21-1 is reported as a pseudogene. This CDR3 spans 15 amino acids. The CDR3 DNA follows: TGTGCCAGCAGCAAAGATTTGGGGGGCGCGCACACCATATATTTT. Translation: CASSKDLGGAHTIYF.

The rearrangement joins TRBV6-6 to TRBJ2-7; D might be TRBD1 or TRBD2, each matching 6 bases. This CDR3 contains 15 residues. Germline V CDR1 and CDR2: MNHNY, SVGAGI (reference sequence). V lost 0 bases and J lost 0, with 9 bases in between. CDR3 amino acids: CASSYSSGASYEQYF. The CDR3 coding sequence is TGTGCCAGCAGTTACTCATCGGGGGCCTCCTACGAGCAGTACTTC.

V is TRBV27 and J is TRBJ2-7; TRBD2 agrees at 7 bases. The junction had 9 bases not matched to a gene; V was cut back by 4 bases and J by 3 bases. Looked up from germline, CDR1 is MNHEY and CDR2 is SMNVEV (reference sequence). This CDR3 is built from 15 residues. The CDR3 loop is CASSSYSSGVYEQYF. CDR3 nucleotide sequence: TGTGCCAGCAGTTCTTACTCCAGCGGGGTCTACGAGCAGTACTTC.

The V and J genes are TRBV11-2 and TRBJ2-7; D not certain. Germline V CDR1 and CDR2: SGHAT, FQNNGV. The V and J ends lost 3 bases and 2 bases respectively, with 11 bases between them. The CDR3 has 14 amino acids. Here the CDR3 reads CASSLDGFAYEQYF. CDR3 DNA: TGTGCCAGCAGCTTGGACGGGTTTGCCTACGAGCAGTACTTC. Full variable domain (outside the CDR3, taken from reference TRBV11-2 and TRBJ2-7): EAGVAQSPRYKIIEKRQSVAFWCNPISGHATLYWYQQILGQGPKLLIQFQNNGVVDDSQLPKDRFSAERLKGVDSTLKIQPAKLEDSAVYLCASSLDGFAYEQYFGPGTRLTVT.

The J gene is TRBJ2-7, the V gene TRBV10-1; no clear D gene. In germline, CDR1 is WNHNN, CDR2 SYGVQD (reference sequence). The V end was cut by 8 bases, the J end by 0 bases, with 11 bases between. This CDR3 has 13 residues. This CDR3 is CASGSHYSYEQYF. CDR3 coding DNA: TGCGCCAGCGGATCCCACTACTCCTACGAGCAGTACTTC.

This chain joins TRBV12-2 and TRBJ1-5. TRBV12-2 is recorded as a pseudogene. The CDR3 contains 14 residues. Here the CDR3 DNA reads TGTGCAAGTCGCTTAGAAGGGAACAATCAGCCCCAGCATTTT. Encoded protein: CASRLEGNNQPQHF.

Comments on this clone: The same CDR3 arises from other DNA sequences in this sample as well. This chain uses TRBV20-1 with TRBJ1-2; D ambiguous. In germline, CDR1 is DFQATT, CDR2 SNEGSKA (reference sequence). V lost 6 bases and J 2 bases, leaving 4 bases between the germline ends. CDR3 length: 10 amino acids. CDR3 coding DNA: TGCAGTGCGCCCAACTATGGCTACACCTTC. Translation gives CSAPNYGYTF.

This chain joins TRBV13 and TRBJ2-7, with 10 bases identical to TRBD2. V was clipped by 4 bases and J by 6 bases; unmatched bases: 6. The CDR3 runs to 14 residues. Germline CDR1 PRHDT, CDR2 FYEKMQ (reference sequence). The CDR3 is CASSSAGGPPEQYF. The CDR3 nucleotides are TGTGCCAGCAGCTCAGCGGGAGGGCCCCCCGAGCAGTACTTC.